The clone carrying this T cell receptor beta chain was counted at least ten times. Antigen: not known. These data are taken from a study of T-cell memory formation after mild COVID-19. With V trimmed by 10 bases and J by 8 bases, 10 bases remained unmatched. Germline CDR1 is LGHNA and CDR2 is YNFKEQ. The CDR3 covers 13 residues. TCRdb reprocessed the 5' RACE reads with MiXCR, giving one entry per CDR3 protein. The top ten hold approximately 1.1% of the sample, which has some 62,000 distinct CDR3 sequences, 9% to 9.5% seen once. Findings and limits, study-wide: Clones that contracted from day 15 to 85 had balanced CD4/CD8; later expanders were CD4+ biased.

Sequencing was done on a sample of PBMCs or a T cell subset sorted from them (not recorded which). The receptor was isolated from a man aged 18 to 30 who had mild COVID-19 (a few samples of this study predate the infection). Cell type and time point are not known. The chain is built from TRBV4-2 and TRBJ2-1, with TRBD2 matching 8 bases. The CDR3 DNA is TGTGCCACCTCCCGGGGGGGCATCGATGAGCAGTTCTTC. Translation: CATSRGGIDEQFF.